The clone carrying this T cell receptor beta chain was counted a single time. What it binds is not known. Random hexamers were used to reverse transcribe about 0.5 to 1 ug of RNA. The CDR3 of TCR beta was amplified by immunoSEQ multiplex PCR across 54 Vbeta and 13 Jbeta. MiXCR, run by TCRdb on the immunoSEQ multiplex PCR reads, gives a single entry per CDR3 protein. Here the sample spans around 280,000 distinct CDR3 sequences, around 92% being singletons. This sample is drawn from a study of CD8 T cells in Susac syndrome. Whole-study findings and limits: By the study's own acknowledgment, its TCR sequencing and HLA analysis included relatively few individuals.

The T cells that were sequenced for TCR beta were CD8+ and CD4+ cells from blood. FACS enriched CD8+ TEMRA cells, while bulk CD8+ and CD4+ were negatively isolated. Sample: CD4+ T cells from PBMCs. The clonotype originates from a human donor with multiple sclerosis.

The DNA for the CDR3 is TGTGCCAGCAGCAGAGCGGGACAGGCGTTAGATACGCAGTATTTT. The encoded protein is CASSRAGQALDTQYF. The gene calls are TRBV7-9 and TRBJ2-3; weak D call: TRBD1 (8 bases). This CDR3 has 15 residues. CDR1 is SEHNR, CDR2 FQNEAQ, per germline (reference sequence). Trimming took off 5 bases at V and 5 bases at J, with 17 bases between the two ends. The variable domain in full, with the rest retrieved from reference TRBV7-9 and TRBJ2-3, is DTGVSQNPRHKITKRGQNVTFRCDPISEHNRLYWYRQTLGQGPEFLTYFQNEAQLEKSRLLSDRFSAERPKGSFSTLEIQRTEQGDSAMYLCASSRAGQALDTQYFGPGTRLTVL.